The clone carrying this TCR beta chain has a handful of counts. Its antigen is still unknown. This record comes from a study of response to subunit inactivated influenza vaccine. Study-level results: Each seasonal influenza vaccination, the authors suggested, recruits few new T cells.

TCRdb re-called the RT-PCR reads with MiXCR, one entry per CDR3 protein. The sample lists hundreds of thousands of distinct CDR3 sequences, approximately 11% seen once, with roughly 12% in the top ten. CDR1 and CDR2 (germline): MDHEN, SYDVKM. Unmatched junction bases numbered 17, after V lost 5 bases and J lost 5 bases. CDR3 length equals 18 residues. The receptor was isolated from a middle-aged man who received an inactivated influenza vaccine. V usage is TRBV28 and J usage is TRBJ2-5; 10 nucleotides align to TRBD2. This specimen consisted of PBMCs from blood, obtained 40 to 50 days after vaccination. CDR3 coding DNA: TGTGCCAGCAGTCCTCTTACCCTAGCGGGAGTTTCGTGGGAGACCCAGTACTTC. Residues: CASSPLTLAGVSWETQYF.